What follows are 5 T cell receptor beta chains derived from one specimen sequenced in a study of blood T cell repertoires in COVID-19. Using immunoSEQ multiplex PCR, the repertoire was profiled, and TCRdb retains in-frame clones only, with some absent. The sample lists about 210,000 clones; about 91% were seen once. The sequencing input was peripheral blood. The receptor set was obtained from a young man with acute or convalescent COVID-19.

The rearrangement joins TRBV28 to TRBJ2-1; 9 bases are a match to TRBD2. Per germline, CDR1 MDHEN and CDR2 SYDVKM. The V gene end was trimmed by 6 bases and the J gene end by 7 bases; junction bases not matched to a gene: 7. The CDR3 spans 14 residues. CDR3 region: CASRPGLARNEQFF. CDR3 coding DNA: TGTGCCAGCAGGCCGGGACTAGCTCGAAATGAGCAGTTCTTC. Full variable domain (missing parts from reference TRBV28 and TRBJ2-1): DVKVTQSSRYLVKRTGEKVFLECVQDMDHENMFWYRQDPGLGLRLIYFSYDVKMKEKGDIPEGYSVSREKKERFSLILESASTNQTSMYLCASRPGLARNEQFFGPGTRLTVL.

The chain links TRBV12-3 or TRBV12-4 to TRBJ1-4; 8 bases fit TRBD1. Trimming cost V 7 bases and J 10 bases; bases outside gene matches: 5. The CDR3 loop spans 12 amino acids. DNA for the CDR3: TGTGCCAGCACCCTGGGGACAGGAAAACTGTTTTTT. Amino acid sequence: CASTLGTGKLFF.

This sequence joins TRBV28 and TRBJ2-7; D perhaps matches TRBD1 (6 bases). The CDR3 consists of 15 residues. The germline CDR1 and CDR2 sequences are MDHEN and SYDVKM. V was clipped by 1 base and J by 1 base, with 11 bases between them. The CDR3 region is CASSLSQGWSYEQYF. In DNA, the CDR3 is TGTGCCAGCAGTTTATCCCAGGGGTGGTCCTACGAGCAGTACTTC.

The chain joins TRBV5-6 to TRBJ1-4; possibly TRBD1 for D (5 bases). The CDR3 runs to 15 residues. In germline, CDR1 is SGHDT, CDR2 YYEEEE. V was cut by 2 bases and J by 0 bases, with 8 bases left in between. CDR3 protein: CASSFRQSTNEKLFF. CDR3 coding DNA: TGTGCCAGCAGCTTTCGACAGTCAACTAATGAAAAACTGTTTTTT.

The chain recombines TRBV25-1 with TRBJ2-5; 7 bases match TRBD1. J gave up 5 bases and V 6 bases, and 9 bases lay outside the gene matches. Germline-derived CDR1 and CDR2 are MGHDK and SYGVNS. The CDR3 loop spans 14 amino acids. The CDR3 sequence is CASSEMTGTETQYF. The DNA for the CDR3 is TGTGCCAGCAGCGAAATGACAGGGACCGAGACCCAGTACTTC.